These 32 T cell receptor beta chains were all obtained from the same sample, sequenced in a study of cytomegalovirus exposure and HLA in healthy donors. Libraries were prepared by immunoSEQ multiplex PCR; TCRdb keeps only in-frame clonotypes and omits some of them. The data contain tens of thousands of clones, over 85% of them singletons. The sample consisted of PBMCs. The receptors originated from a man younger than 30 in good health and CMV-seronegative.

A word on this clone: Additional DNA sequences in this sample encode the identical CDR3. The chain joins TRBV28 to TRBJ2-5, with D tentatively TRBD1 (6 bases). This CDR3 has 14 amino acids. The V end was cut by 3 bases, the J end by 2 bases, with 10 bases between. Germline CDR1 is MDHEN and CDR2 is SYDVKM. DNA for the CDR3: TGTGCCAGCAGTTTCCGACAGGTTCAAGAGACCCAGTACTTC. Translated, it gives CASSFRQVQETQYF.

The CDR3 is CASSHRLAVSYEQYF. Written as DNA, the CDR3 is TGTGCCAGCAGCCACAGACTAGCGGTATCCTACGAGCAGTACTTC. The rearrangement uses TRBV4-2 and TRBJ2-7; TRBD2 matches at 9 bases. V lost 3 bases to trimming and J lost 1 base; unmatched junction nucleotides: 4. The CDR3 has 15 amino acids. From germline, CDR1 is LGHNA and CDR2 YNFKEQ.

This sequence joins TRBV5-1 and TRBJ2-3, with 7 bases identical to TRBD2. V was pared by 0 bases and J by 0 bases, with 4 bases of the junction left unmatched. The V gene's germline CDR1 is SGHRS and CDR2 YFSETQ. CDR3 length equals 16 residues. CDR3 in DNA: TGCGCCAGCAGCTTGGGCGGGGGTTCTAGCACAGATACGCAGTATTTT. It specifies CASSLGGGSSTDTQYF.

V usage is TRBV15 and J usage is TRBJ1-2; no clear D gene. The CDR3 extends over 12 amino acids. V gave up 5 bases and J gave up 6 bases, with 10 bases separating them. Germline V gene lookup returns CDR1 LNHNV and CDR2 YYDKDF (reference sequence). CDR3 nucleotide sequence: TGTGCCACCAGCCTCCGACTGGATGGCTACACCTTC. Translation: CATSLRLDGYTF.

This chain joins TRBV6-4 and TRBJ2-1; D gene ambiguous. The germline V and J ends were trimmed by 4 bases and 4 bases, with 23 bases remaining between them. Per germline, CDR1 MRHNA and CDR2 SNTAGT. This CDR3 spans 18 amino acids. Here the CDR3 DNA reads TGTGCCAGCAGTGCACTAACCCCCAGCGTAAGATATTACAATGAGCAGTTCTTC. This codes for CASSALTPSVRYYNEQFF.

The V and J genes are TRBV5-1 and TRBJ1-4; 7 bases align to TRBD1. The V gene end was trimmed by 5 bases and the J gene end by 6 bases; junction bases not matched to a gene: 10. CDR1 and CDR2 from the germline V gene are SGHRS and YFSETQ. This CDR3 region has 15 residues. The CDR3 DNA reads as TGCGCCAGCAGGCTCACCCCCACAGGGGATGAAAAACTGTTTTTT. Translating it yields CASRLTPTGDEKLFF.

The chain joins TRBV7-2 to TRBJ2-3; the match to TRBD2 covers 12 bases. CDR3 length equals 16 residues. CDR1 SGHTA and CDR2 FQGNSA come from the germline V gene. V was clipped by 1 base and J by 6 bases; unmatched bases: 5. CDR3 amino acids: CASSLGLAGAVDTQYF. In DNA form, the CDR3 reads TGTGCCAGCAGCTTAGGACTAGCGGGAGCTGTCGATACGCAGTATTTT.

The chain carries TRBV5-1 and TRBJ1-4; D gene uncertain. Germline-derived CDR1 and CDR2 are SGHRS and YFSETQ. The CDR3 consists of 15 residues. The germline V and J ends were trimmed by 4 bases and 4 bases, with 14 bases remaining between them. The CDR3 protein is CASSLTGLINEKLFF. The CDR3, as DNA: TGCGCCAGCAGCCTAACCGGACTGATTAATGAAAAACTGTTTTTT.

The chain uses TRBV7-9 and TRBJ2-1; 7 bases agree with TRBD1. The CDR3 consists of 17 residues. The germline CDR1 and CDR2 sequences are SEHNR and FQNEAQ (reference sequence). V trimming: 3 bases; J trimming: 5 bases; junction bases outside the gene matches: 13. Here the CDR3 DNA reads TGTGCCAGCAGCTTCTCTGGTGGAACAGGGGCACACAATGAGCAGTTCTTC. Encoded protein: CASSFSGGTGAHNEQFF.

V and J are TRBV5-5 and TRBJ1-4; TRBD1 might be the D (6 bases). The CDR3 covers 15 residues. In germline, CDR1 is SGHKS, CDR2 YYEKEE (reference sequence). With 2 bases removed from V and 6 bases from J, the gap between germline ends came to 14 bases. The CDR3 here is CASSFSGGLDEKLFF. CDR3 DNA sequence: TGTGCCAGCAGCTTTTCCGGGGGGCTGGATGAAAAACTGTTTTTT.

The genes are TRBV11-1 and TRBJ2-7; tentative D call: TRBD2 (5 bases). V lost 9 bases and J 2 bases, leaving 14 bases between the germline ends. The CDR3 is made up of 13 amino acids. Per the germline V gene, CDR1 is SGHAT and CDR2 is FQDESV (reference sequence). The CDR3 sequence: CASGEFSAYEQYF. CDR3 nucleotide sequence: TGTGCCAGTGGGGAGTTCTCGGCCTACGAGCAGTACTTC.

J is TRBJ2-3 and V is TRBV4-1; a possible D gene is TRBD2 (6 bases). V was trimmed by 1 base and J by 2 bases, leaving 10 bases between them. Germline values: CDR1 MGHRA, CDR2 YSYEKL. This CDR3 is 15 amino acids long. The CDR3 nucleotides are TGCGCCAGCAGCCAAGTAGCGGCCTACACAGATACGCAGTATTTT. As protein: CASSQVAAYTDTQYF.

The rearrangement joins TRBV9 to TRBJ2-7, with D possibly matching TRBD1 (6 bases). V was clipped by 4 bases and J by 3 bases, with 17 bases between them. In germline, CDR1 is SGDLS, CDR2 YYNGEE. The CDR3 has 15 amino acids. CDR3 region: CASSPGVSLGYEQYF. CDR3 in DNA: TGTGCCAGCAGCCCAGGGGTGAGCCTTGGCTACGAGCAGTACTTC.

J is TRBJ2-5 and V is TRBV7-2; TRBD2 matches 11 bases. V was clipped by 5 bases and J by 5 bases; unmatched bases: 7. Germline loops: CDR1 SGHTA, CDR2 FQGNSA. This CDR3 region has 15 residues. This CDR3 is CASSMLAGGGETQYF. The CDR3 DNA sequence: TGTGCCAGCAGCATGCTAGCGGGAGGCGGGGAGACCCAGTACTTC.

In its sample, this clone ranks as medium-sized (0.01 to 0.1%). The chain couples TRBV28 to TRBJ1-5; D perhaps matches TRBD1 (5 bases). This CDR3 is built from 15 residues. Germline loops: CDR1 MDHEN, CDR2 SYDVKM. The germline V and J ends were trimmed by 2 bases and 6 bases, with 14 bases remaining between them. CDR3 sequence: CASSLMQGDVQPQHF. As DNA, the CDR3 is TGTGCCAGCAGTTTAATGCAGGGCGATGTTCAGCCCCAGCATTTT.

The chain joins TRBV9 to TRBJ2-1, with 9 nucleotides matching TRBD2. CDR3 size: 14 residues. J gave up 9 bases and V 0 bases, and 4 bases lay outside the gene matches. Germline V gene lookup returns CDR1 SGDLS and CDR2 YYNGEE. The CDR3 spells CASSVGTSASEQFF. Here the CDR3 DNA reads TGTGCCAGCAGCGTAGGGACTAGCGCTAGTGAGCAGTTCTTC. The whole variable domain, filled in from reference TRBV9 and TRBJ2-1, reads DSGVTQTPKHLITATGQRVTLRCSPRSGDLSVYWYQQSLDQGLQFLIQYYNGEERAKGNILERFSAQQFPDLHSELNLSSLELGDSALYFCASSVGTSASEQFFGPGTRLTVL.

J is TRBJ2-2 and V is TRBV5-4, with 7 bases matching TRBD1. The germline CDR1 and CDR2 sequences are SGHNT and YYREEE (reference sequence). This CDR3 is built from 14 residues. Trimming cost V 5 bases and J 1 base; bases outside gene matches: 2. CDR3 DNA sequence: TGTGCCAGCAGGGGGGACAGGAACACCGGGGAGCTGTTTTTT. Translation: CASRGDRNTGELFF.

This clone has only one observation. This chain joins TRBV5-1 and TRBJ1-1; 10 nucleotides agree with TRBD1. Germline assignment: CDR1 SGHRS and CDR2 YFSETQ. Trimming cost V 4 bases and J 5 bases; bases outside gene matches: 8. This CDR3 spans 15 amino acids. CDR3 residues: CASSPPTGGGTEAFF. In nucleotides, the CDR3 is TGCGCCAGCAGCCCACCGACAGGGGGCGGGACTGAAGCTTTCTTT.

The V and J genes are TRBV4-2 and TRBJ1-4; D gene unclear. V lost 1 base, J lost 8 bases, and 5 bases lay in between. Germline-derived CDR1 and CDR2 are LGHNA and YNFKEQ. CDR3 size: 12 residues. CDR3 sequence reads: CASSQVREKLFF. The CDR3 region has the DNA TGTGCCAGCAGCCAAGTGCGGGAAAAACTGTTTTTT.

This clone was counted once. The genes are TRBV4-1 and TRBJ1-2; D call uncertain. CDR3 length: 18 amino acids. Germline CDR1 is MGHRA and CDR2 is YSYEKL. V was cut by 1 base and J by 3 bases, with 21 bases left in between. CDR3 region: CASSQASGYGSADYGYTF. The CDR3 region has the DNA TGCGCCAGCAGCCAAGCATCGGGATACGGTTCAGCGGACTATGGCTACACCTTC.

This clone was seen just once. This chain links TRBV11-3 with TRBJ2-2, with 7 bases that match TRBD2. Germline V CDR1 and CDR2: SGHNT, YENEEA. V lost 1 base and J lost 8; bases outside the gene matches: 10. This CDR3 has 16 residues. The CDR3 DNA reads TGTGCCAGCAGCTTAGGCCTAGCGGCATACGGAGGGGAGCTGTTTTTT. The encoded protein is CASSLGLAAYGGELFF. The variable domain in full, completed from reference TRBV11-3 and TRBJ2-2, reads EAGVVQSPRYKIIEKKQPVAFWCNPISGHNTLYWYLQNLGQGPELLIRYENEEAVDDSQLPKDRFSAERLKGVDSTLKIQPAELGDSAVYLCASSLGLAAYGGELFFGEGSRLTVL.

The chain combines TRBV5-6 with TRBJ2-5, with TRBD1 identical over 7 bases. There are 15 residues in the CDR3. After removal of 4 bases from V and 3 bases from J, the junction contained 9 bases not matched to a gene. Germline V gives CDR1 SGHDT, CDR2 YYEEEE. CDR3 DNA sequence: TGTGCCAGCAGCGGATCGGGGACAGCAGAAGAGACCCAGTACTTC. This encodes CASSGSGTAEETQYF.

V usage is TRBV29-1 and J usage is TRBJ2-1, with 12 bases aligning to TRBD2. Germline V CDR1 and CDR2: SQVTM, ANQGSEA. The CDR3 runs 15 residues. J lost 9 bases, V lost 0 bases, and 6 bases had no gene match. The CDR3 sequence: CSVEEATSGSTEQFF. Here the CDR3 DNA reads TGCAGCGTTGAAGAAGCGACTAGCGGGAGTACTGAGCAGTTCTTC.

This clone was picked up one time. V and J are TRBV7-9 and TRBJ1-1; D uncertain. Germline V gene sequence: CDR1 SEHNR, CDR2 FQNEAQ (reference sequence). Trimming cost V 3 bases and J 4 bases, with 12 bases left between them. The CDR3 is 14 amino acids. CDR3 residues: CASSLRSVGTEAFF. In DNA form, the CDR3 reads TGTGCCAGCAGCTTGAGATCCGTCGGCACTGAAGCTTTCTTT.

This clone appeared once. This chain connects TRBV11-1 to TRBJ2-1; the match to TRBD2 covers 7 bases. Germline V gives CDR1 SGHAT, CDR2 FQDESV (reference sequence). V was clipped by 6 bases and J by 8 bases; unmatched bases: 13. The CDR3 totals 15 residues. CDR3 coding DNA: TGTGCCAGCAGACAGCCGGGACTAAAGTCCGATGAGCAGTTCTTC. Translated, it gives CASRQPGLKSDEQFF.

This chain joins TRBV6-5 and TRBJ2-7, with TRBD2 matching over 11 bases. The CDR3 totals 14 residues. Germline V CDR1 and CDR2: MNHEY, SVGAGI. J lost 6 bases, V lost 6 bases, and 7 bases had no gene match. The DNA for the CDR3 is TGTGCCAGCAGCGTTAGCGGGAGGGCGGTCGAGCAGTACTTC. It translates to CASSVSGRAVEQYF.

The chain joins TRBV29-1 to TRBJ2-3; 9 bases line up with TRBD1. This CDR3 spans 13 amino acids. Trimming took 7 bases from V and 2 from J; bases not matched to a gene: 4. In germline, CDR1 is SQVTM, CDR2 ANQGSEA. The CDR3 DNA reads as TGCAGCGGGGGGACAGGGTACACAGATACGCAGTATTTT. This translates into CSGGTGYTDTQYF.

This rearrangement joins TRBV7-8 to TRBJ2-7; D is possibly TRBD2 (5 bases). The V and J ends lost 1 base and 0 bases respectively, with 10 bases between them. Per germline, CDR1 SGHVS and CDR2 FQNEAQ. The CDR3 sequence is 15 residues long. The CDR3 protein is CASSLGAASSYEQYF. DNA for the CDR3: TGTGCCAGCAGCTTAGGAGCGGCGAGCTCCTACGAGCAGTACTTC.

The chain combines TRBV6-1 with TRBJ2-1, with D possibly matching TRBD1 (6 bases). This CDR3 comprises 16 residues. CDR1 MNHNS and CDR2 SASEGT come from the germline V gene. Trimming took 4 bases from V and 6 from J, leaving 19 bases between them. CDR3: CASSVQGRPSGNEQFF. Written as DNA, the CDR3 is TGTGCCAGCAGTGTACAGGGACGGCCCTCGGGCAATGAGCAGTTCTTC.

This clone was seen once. The chain couples TRBV21-1 to TRBJ2-2; the table's D gene call, TRBD1, was not cross checked with the DNA. TRBV21-1 is an annotated pseudogene. This CDR3 has 15 residues. CDR3 region: CASTPSHVETGELFF. Written as DNA, the CDR3 is TGTGCCAGCACCCCGTCACACGTCGAAACCGGGGAGCTGTTTTTT.

The chain combines TRBV7-2 with TRBJ2-7, with TRBD1 identical over 7 bases. Germline V gives CDR1 SGHTA, CDR2 FQGNSA. V shed 2 bases, J shed 6 bases, and the junction held 7 bases outside the gene matches. The CDR3 runs to 14 residues. The CDR3 DNA sequence: TGTGCCAGCAGCTTATTCCGGGACAGTTCCGAGCAGTACTTC. This sequence encodes CASSLFRDSSEQYF.

This clone was picked up a small number of times. J is TRBJ2-2 and V is TRBV11-3; TRBD1 matches 7 bases. The length of the CDR3 is 16 residues. J lost 1 base, V lost 5 bases, and 7 bases had no gene match. The germline gives CDR1 SGHNT, CDR2 YENEEA. The CDR3 bases are TGTGCCAGCAGCCAGGCGACAGGGAGGAACACCGGGGAGCTGTTTTTT. It is translated as CASSQATGRNTGELFF.